The entry below gives a single T cell receptor (beta chain) sequence along with its context. The target antigen is unknown. Sequencing of TCR beta covered CD8+ and CD4+ T cells obtained from blood. The healthy controls were matched to patients by age and sex. This specimen comes from a study of CD8 T cells in Susac syndrome. The CDR3 is 15 residues long. V was pared by 5 bases and J by 6 bases, with 20 bases between. Per germline, CDR1 KGHSH and CDR2 LQKENI. The RNA input was about 0.45 to 1 ug, and it was reverse transcribed with random hexamers. Amplification of the TCR beta CDR3 was carried out by immunoSEQ multiplex PCR, which spanned a total of 54 Vbeta and 13 Jbeta segments. TCRdb used MiXCR to reprocess the immunoSEQ multiplex PCR reads, holding one entry per CDR3 protein. The sample comprises about 130,000 distinct CDR3 sequences, around 96% of which are singletons, and more than 0.09% rests with the top ten.

Study-wide points: The number of individuals included in the study's TCR sequencing and HLA analysis was acknowledged as relatively small.

The TCR originated in a human donor in good health. The specimen was CD4+ T cells from PBMCs. V gene TRBV18 combines with J gene TRBJ2-7, with a tentative D call TRBD1 (6 bases). The CDR3 loop is CASSLGEPGVSEQYF. The CDR3 bases are TGTGCCAGCTCATTAGGGGAGCCAGGGGTCTCCGAGCAGTACTTC.